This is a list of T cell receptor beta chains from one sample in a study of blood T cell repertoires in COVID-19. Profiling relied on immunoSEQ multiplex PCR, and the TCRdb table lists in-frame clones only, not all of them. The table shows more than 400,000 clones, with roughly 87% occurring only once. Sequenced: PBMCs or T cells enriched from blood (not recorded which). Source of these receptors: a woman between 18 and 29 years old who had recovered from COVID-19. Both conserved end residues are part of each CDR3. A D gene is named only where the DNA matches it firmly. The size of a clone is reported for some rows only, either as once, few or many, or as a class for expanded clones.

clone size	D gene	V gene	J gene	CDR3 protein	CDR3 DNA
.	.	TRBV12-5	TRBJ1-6	CASGLVMAGNSYNSPLHF	TGTGCTAGTGGTTTGGTAATGGCGGGGAACTCCTATAATTCACCCCTCCACTTT
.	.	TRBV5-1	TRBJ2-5	CASSLRGVEETQYF	TGCGCCAGCAGCTTGCGGGGAGTAGAAGAGACCCAGTACTTC
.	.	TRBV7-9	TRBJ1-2	CASSIFGTIGYTF	TGTGCCAGCAGTATCTTTGGGACAATCGGCTACACCTTC
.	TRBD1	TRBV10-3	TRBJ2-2	CAISPGQGESTGELFF	TGTGCCATCAGTCCGGGACAGGGAGAAAGCACCGGGGAGCTGTTTTTT
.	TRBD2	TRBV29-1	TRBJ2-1	CSVIAGGLYNEQFF	TGCAGCGTAATAGCGGGGGGGCTCTACAATGAGCAGTTCTTC
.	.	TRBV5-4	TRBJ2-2	CASSRGEGSTGELFF	TGTGCCAGCAGCCGGGGAGAGGGTAGCACCGGGGAGCTGTTTTTT
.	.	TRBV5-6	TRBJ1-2	CASSLARGHGYTF	TGTGCCAGCAGCTTGGCCAGGGGCCATGGCTACACCTTC
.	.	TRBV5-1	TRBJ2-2	CASSTGQNTGELFF	TGCGCCAGCAGCACGGGACAGAACACCGGGGAGCTGTTTTTT
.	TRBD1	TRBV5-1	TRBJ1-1	CASSLTTGGDESEAFF	TGCGCCAGCAGCTTAACCACAGGGGGCGATGAGTCTGAAGCTTTCTTT
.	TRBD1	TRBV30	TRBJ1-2	CAWSVEQGAGGYTF	TGTGCCTGGAGTGTGGAACAGGGGGCAGGAGGCTACACCTTC
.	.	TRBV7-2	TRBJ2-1	CASSFGGVSSYNEQFF	TGTGCCAGCAGCTTCGGCGGGGTGAGCTCCTACAATGAGCAGTTCTTC
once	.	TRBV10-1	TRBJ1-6	CASHPGAVNSPLHF	TGCGCCAGCCACCCAGGGGCCGTTAATTCACCCCTCCACTTT
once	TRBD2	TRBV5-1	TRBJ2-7	CASSLGLAGGFGGEQYF	TGCGCCAGCAGCTTGGGCCTAGCGGGGGGATTCGGTGGCGAGCAGTACTTC
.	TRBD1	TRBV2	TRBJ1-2	CASRGTGGHGYTF	TGTGCCAGCAGGGGGACAGGGGGCCATGGCTACACCTTC
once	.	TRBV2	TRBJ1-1	CASIRESEAFF	TGTGCCAGCATCAGGGAATCTGAAGCTTTCTTT
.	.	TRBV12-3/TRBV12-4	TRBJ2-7	CASSPQRQYEQYF	TGTGCCAGCAGTCCCCAGAGACAGTACGAGCAGTACTTC
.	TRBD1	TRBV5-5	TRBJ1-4	CASSLVGTATNEKLFF	TGTGCCAGCAGCTTGGTAGGGACAGCAACTAATGAAAAACTGTTTTTT
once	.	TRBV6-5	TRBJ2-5	CASSPEGGETQYF	TGTGCCAGCAGTCCCGAGGGAGGAGAGACCCAGTACTTC
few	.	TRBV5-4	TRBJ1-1	CASSLVAGGNTEAFF	TGTGCCAGCAGCTTGGTGGCGGGCGGGAACACTGAAGCTTTCTTT
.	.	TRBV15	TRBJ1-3	CATSRGGSSSGNTIYF	TGTGCCACCAGCAGAGGGGGCTCCAGCTCTGGAAACACCATATATTTT
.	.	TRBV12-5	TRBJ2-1	CASGLLTLSYNEQFF	TGTGCTAGTGGTCTGCTGACTTTATCCTACAATGAGCAGTTCTTC
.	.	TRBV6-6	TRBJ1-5	CASSYSIQTNQPQHF	TGTGCCAGCAGTTACTCGATACAGACCAATCAGCCCCAGCATTTT
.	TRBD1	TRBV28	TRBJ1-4	CASKQGLGEKLFF	TGTGCCAGCAAACAGGGGTTGGGTGAAAAACTGTTTTTT
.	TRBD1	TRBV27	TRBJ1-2	CASILRGEGDYGYTF	TGTGCCAGCATTCTCAGGGGGGAAGGGGACTATGGCTACACCTTC
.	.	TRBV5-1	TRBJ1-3	CASSRAQGSGNTIYF	TGCGCCAGCAGCAGGGCCCAGGGGTCGGGAAACACCATATATTTT
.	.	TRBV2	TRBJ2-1	CASLPRSGPNNEQFF	TGTGCCAGCCTTCCCCGGAGCGGACCCAACAATGAGCAGTTCTTC
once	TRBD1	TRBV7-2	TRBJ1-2	CASSKGTARGYTF	TGTGCCAGCAGCAAAGGGACAGCTCGGGGCTACACCTTC
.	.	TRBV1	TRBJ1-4	CTRGNLTSTATNEKLFF	TGCACCAGGGGTAACCTAACTTCGACAGCAACTAATGAAAAACTGTTTTTT
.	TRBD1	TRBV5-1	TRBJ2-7	CASSLGQGAWEQYF	TGCGCCAGCAGCCTTGGACAGGGGGCCTGGGAGCAGTACTTC
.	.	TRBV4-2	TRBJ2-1	CASSLLPGGDNEQFF	TGTGCCAGCAGCCTCCTCCCCGGAGGGGACAATGAGCAGTTCTTC
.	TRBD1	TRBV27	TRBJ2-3	CASSWNRDRDTDTQYF	TGTGCCAGCAGTTGGAACCGGGACAGGGACACAGATACGCAGTATTTT
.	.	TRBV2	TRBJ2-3	CASAGTTSSTDTQYF	TGTGCCAGCGCCGGGACAACTTCTAGCACAGATACGCAGTATTTT
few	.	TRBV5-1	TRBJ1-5	CASSLIPDQPQHF	TGCGCCAGCAGCTTGATCCCCGATCAGCCCCAGCATTTT
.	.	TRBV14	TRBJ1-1	CASSPRAEMNTEAFF	TGTGCCAGCAGCCCCAGGGCAGAAATGAACACTGAAGCTTTCTTT
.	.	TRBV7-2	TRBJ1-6	CASSLAISPLHF	TGTGCCAGCAGCTTAGCTATTTCACCCCTCCACTTT
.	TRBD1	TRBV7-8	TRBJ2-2	CASSTGTGINTGELFF	TGTGCCAGCAGCACCGGGACAGGGATAAACACCGGGGAGCTGTTTTTT
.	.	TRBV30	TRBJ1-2	CAWSSANYGYTF	TGTGCCTGGAGTTCAGCTAACTATGGCTACACCTTC
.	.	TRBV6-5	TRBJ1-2	CASFIPGLQGTF	TGTGCCAGCTTTATACCGGGACTTCAGGGCACCTTC
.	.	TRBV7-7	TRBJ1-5	CASSLGCSSNQPQHF	TGTGCTAGCAGCTTAGGTTGCAGTAGCAATCAGCCCCAGCATTTT
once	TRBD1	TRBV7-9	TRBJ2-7	CASSSPRGQVNYEQYF	TGTGCCAGCAGCTCTCCTAGGGGACAGGTTAACTACGAGCAGTACTTC
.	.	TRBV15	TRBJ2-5	CATSRGQIQETQYF	TGTGCCACCAGCAGAGGACAGATCCAAGAGACCCAGTACTTC
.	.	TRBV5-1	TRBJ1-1	CASSSTLEAAEAFF	TGCGCCAGCAGTTCCACCCTGGAGGCGGCTGAAGCTTTCTTT
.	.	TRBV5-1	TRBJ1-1	CASSLIGGIGNTEAFF	TGCGCCAGCAGCTTGATCGGGGGTATAGGGAACACTGAAGCTTTCTTT
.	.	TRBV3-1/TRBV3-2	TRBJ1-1	CASSQDRNTEAFF	TGTGCCAGCAGCCAAGATCGGAACACTGAAGCTTTCTTT
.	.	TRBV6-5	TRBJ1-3	CASSPLVGSGNTIYF	TGTGCCAGCAGTCCGCTGGTCGGCTCTGGAAACACCATATATTTT
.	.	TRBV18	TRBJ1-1	CASSPPSRDRKTEAFF	TGTGCCAGCTCACCACCATCCAGGGATAGGAAGACTGAAGCTTTCTTT
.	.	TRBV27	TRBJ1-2	CASSLGGRRLMILWLRDTF	TGTGCCAGCAGTTTGGGGGGGAGACGGTTGATGATACTATGGCTAAGGGACACCTTC
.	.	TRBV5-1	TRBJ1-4	CASSLSEGETNEKLFF	TGCGCCAGCAGCTTGAGCGAGGGTGAAACTAATGAAAAACTGTTTTTT